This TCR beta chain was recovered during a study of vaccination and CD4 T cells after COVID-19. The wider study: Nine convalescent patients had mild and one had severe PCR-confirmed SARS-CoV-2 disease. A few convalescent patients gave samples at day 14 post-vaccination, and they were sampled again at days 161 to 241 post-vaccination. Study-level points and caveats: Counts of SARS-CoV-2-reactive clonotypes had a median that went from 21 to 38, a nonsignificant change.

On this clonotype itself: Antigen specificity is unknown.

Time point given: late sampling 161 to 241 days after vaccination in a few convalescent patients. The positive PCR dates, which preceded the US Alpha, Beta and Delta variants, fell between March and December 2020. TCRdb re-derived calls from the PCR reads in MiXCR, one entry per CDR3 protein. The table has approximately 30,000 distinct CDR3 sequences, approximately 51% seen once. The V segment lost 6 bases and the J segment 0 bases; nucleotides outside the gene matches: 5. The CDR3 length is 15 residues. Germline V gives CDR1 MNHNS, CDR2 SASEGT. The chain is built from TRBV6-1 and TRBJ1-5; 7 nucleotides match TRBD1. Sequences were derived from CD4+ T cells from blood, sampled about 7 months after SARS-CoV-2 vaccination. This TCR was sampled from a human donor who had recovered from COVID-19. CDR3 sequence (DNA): TGTGCCAGCAGACCGGGACAGAATAGCAATCAGCCCCAGCATTTT. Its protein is CASRPGQNSNQPQHF.